This T cell receptor beta chain was found in a study of T cells in localized non-small cell lung cancer (dated by TCRdb to 2020 to 2021). Study-wide context: Comparing tumors with uninvolved tumor-adjacent lungs, the study looked at the T cell repertoires of around 250 patients with early-stage NSCLC. The cohort comprised roughly 220 treatment-naïve NSCLC patients with resected, localized lung tumors. NSCLC patients had a mean age of around 66 years, and approximately 140 were male and more than 90 female. The research as a whole found: Because of the exploratory design, TCR variables were selected using unadjusted p-values without false-discovery rate correction. Uninvolved tumor-adjacent lung showed the highest T cell clonality, higher than tumor, which suggests more focused antigenic responses in the uninvolved tumor-adjacent lung. Multi-region tumor sequencing was not performed, so intratumor heterogeneity could not be excluded. A median of about 61 of the top 100 tumor clones turned up in the paired uninvolved adjacent lung, and under 30 of those clones also ranked among the top 100 of that same adjacent lung. Longer overall survival was associated with higher T cell density in blood, whereas shorter survival was associated with higher clonality in adjacent lung.

TCR beta CDR3 regions were sequenced from DNA using the immunoSEQ Assay. On the study's bioinformatics: To compute T cell density, TCR beta template counts were normalized to usable DNA, which was estimated by amplifying housekeeping genes. Richness was estimated with the preseqR package, extrapolating to 400,000 templates for PBMC samples and 120,000 templates for tissue samples. Clonality was defined by subtracting Pielou's evenness from one. Differential abundance testing on productive amino-acid clonotypes, with a minimum total count of 5 and an alpha of 0.1, was used to identify tissue-enriched TCRs. Repertoire overlap between compartments was quantified with the Jaccard Index and Morisita Overlap Index. GLIPH grouped TCR beta CDR3s together with public tetramer-defined viral CDR3s, and a viral motif had to include at least three viral sequences and show V-gene enrichment. TCRdb retrieved this table from immuneACCESS and kept in-frame rearrangements only. Not all clones are present; in checked studies, unresolved V genes account for under half, and no reason is known for the remainder. The V and J calls and clone size come from that table; D and trimming were worked out from the DNA. The sample contains 35,000 to 50,000 clones, about 76% of them found a single time. Clones ranked in the top ten supply roughly 36% of the sample.

At diagnosis, peripheral blood, uninvolved tumor-adjacent lung and tumor were collected and were preserved as a mix of fresh-frozen and FFPE material. For TCR repertoire profiling, the blood samples were analyzed as peripheral blood mononuclear cells. On this clone: The clone's antigen remains unknown. No base quality values were provided; no much bigger clone lies one nucleotide off.

This specimen was PBMCs, taken before any cancer treatment. The sequence came from a woman aged 40-70 years with stage II squamous cell lung carcinoma.

The DNA is TGCAGCGTTGACGTATGGGGATTCATTACGGGACAGGGGGAAGAGACCCAGTACTTC. It encodes CSVDVWGFITGQGEETQYF. This chain is built from TRBV29-1 and TRBJ2-5, with TRBD1 identical over 11 junction bases. The germline V gene provides CDR1 SQVTM and CDR2 ANQGSEA. From V the trimming removes 3 bases and from J it removes 3 bases, while the gene matches leave 18 bases of the junction unaccounted for. Including cysteine and phenylalanine, the CDR3 has 19 amino acids. Only the CDR3 DNA stays, 57 bases, in frame from base 1. The full variable domain, with segments outside the CDR3 supplied by the reference TRBV29-1 and TRBJ2-5 proteins, appears as SAVISQKPSRDICQRGTSLTIQCQVDSQVTMMFWYRQQPGQSLTLIATANQGSEATYESGFVIDKFPISRPNLTFSTLTVSNMSPEDSSIYLCSVDVWGFITGQGEETQYFGPGTRLLVL.